The 17 T cell receptor beta chains presented below share a single source sample, sequenced in a study of T cell responses to AZD1222 COVID-19 vaccine. Sequencing was performed with immunoSEQ multiplex PCR; in TCRdb, only in-frame clones are kept and a portion is missing. The data show about 180,000 clones, roughly 88% seen once. Sequences were derived from peripheral blood, sampled 28 days after the second AZD1222 dose. The origin of the receptors is an adult who received the AZD1222 COVID-19 vaccine.

The CDR3 here is CASSLRDSPANTGELFF. The CDR3 coding sequence is TGCGCCAGCAGCTTGAGGGACAGCCCCGCGAACACCGGGGAGCTGTTTTTT. The gene calls are TRBV5-1 and TRBJ2-2, with 7 bases aligning to TRBD1. This CDR3 has 17 residues. Germline CDR1 is SGHRS and CDR2 is YFSETQ. V shed 1 base, J shed 0 bases, and the junction held 6 bases outside the gene matches.

The chain employs TRBV19 and TRBJ2-2; D may be TRBD1 (5 bases). V was pared by 5 bases and J by 6 bases, with 19 bases between. This CDR3 comprises 16 residues. Per the germline V gene, CDR1 is LNHDA and CDR2 is SQIVND (reference sequence). CDR3 residues: CASSAPQGSGAGELFF. The CDR3 nucleotides are TGTGCCAGTAGTGCCCCTCAGGGATCGGGCGCCGGGGAGCTGTTTTTT. Using reference TRBV19 and TRBJ2-2 for the parts outside the CDR3, the full variable domain is DGGITQSPKYLFRKEGQNVTLSCEQNLNHDAMYWYRQDPGQGLRLIYYSQIVNDFQKGDIAEGYSVSREKKESFPLTVTSAQKNPTAFYLCASSAPQGSGAGELFFGEGSRLTVL.

This sequence joins TRBV5-5 and TRBJ1-1; no clear D. The germline V and J ends were trimmed by 2 bases and 1 base, with 9 bases remaining between them. CDR3 length equals 14 residues. Germline V lookup: CDR1 SGHKS, CDR2 YYEKEE (reference sequence). Here the CDR3 DNA reads TGTGCCAGCAGCTTAGAAAAGGGGAACACTGAAGCTTTCTTT. Translation: CASSLEKGNTEAFF.

On this clone itself: The junction differs from germline at one of its ends, possibly a read error. The chain has TRBV7-7 and TRBJ2-3; a weak D match, TRBD1 (6 bases). This CDR3 has 13 residues. Germline V gene sequence: CDR1 SSHAT, CDR2 FNYEAQ (reference sequence). The CDR3 sequence is CASSLKGVDTQYF. DNA of the CDR3: TGTGCTAGCAGCTTAAAGGGGGTAGATACGCAGTATTTT.

The genes are TRBV6-5 and TRBJ1-2; 7 bases map to TRBD1. The germline V gene has CDR1 MNHEY and CDR2 SVGAGI. The CDR3 spans 12 residues. The junction had 3 bases not matched to a gene; V was cut back by 6 bases and J by 5 bases. CDR3 region: CASSRGVYGYTF. CDR3 coding DNA: TGTGCCAGCAGCAGGGGGGTATATGGCTACACCTTC.

This chain links TRBV7-2 with TRBJ1-6; D uncertain. The CDR3 covers 12 residues. Trimming pared 1 base from V and 7 bases from J, leaving 2 bases between. Germline V gene lookup returns CDR1 SGHTA and CDR2 FQGNSA. For the CDR3, the DNA is TGTGCCAGCAGCTTAGGGAATTCACCCCTCCACTTT. Amino acids: CASSLGNSPLHF.

This clone showed up just a few times. This rearrangement joins TRBV7-2 to TRBJ2-1, with TRBD2 identical over 14 bases. The CDR3 runs to 16 residues. Germline trimming cut 5 bases from V and 1 base from J; bases unmatched to any gene: 1. CDR1 SGHTA and CDR2 FQGNSA come from the germline V gene. The CDR3: CASSRTSGGSYNEQFF. The CDR3 nucleotides read TGTGCCAGCAGCCGGACTAGCGGGGGGTCCTACAATGAGCAGTTCTTC.

The chain has TRBV3-1 (or the pseudogene TRBV3-2) and TRBJ2-5, with D possibly being TRBD2 (5 bases). Germline CDR1 is LGHDT and CDR2 is YNNKEL (reference sequence). The CDR3 is 13 residues long. With 3 bases removed from V and 5 bases from J, the gap between germline ends came to 10 bases. The CDR3: CASSHWGAETQYF. Here the CDR3 DNA reads TGTGCCAGCAGCCACTGGGGAGCGGAGACCCAGTACTTC.

Of note for this clone: The sample contains more than one DNA sequence encoding this CDR3. The rearrangement links TRBV5-1 to TRBJ2-5; D may correspond to TRBD1 or TRBD2 (5 bases each). Germline assignment: CDR1 SGHRS and CDR2 YFSETQ. Trimming took off 0 bases at V and 3 bases at J, with 6 bases between the two ends. This CDR3 has 13 residues. The CDR3 nucleotides are TGCGCCAGCAGCTTGGGAGGGGAAGAGACCCAGTACTTC. It codes for CASSLGGEETQYF.

The rearrangement uses TRBV11-2 and TRBJ1-5; no clear D gene. CDR3 size: 14 residues. Germline V gene lookup returns CDR1 SGHAT and CDR2 FQNNGV. V lost 1 base, J lost 1 base, and 5 bases lay in between. The CDR3 sequence: CASSLGQSNQPQHF. The CDR3 bases are TGTGCCAGCAGCTTAGGACAAAGCAATCAGCCCCAGCATTTT.

This clone was observed a few times. The V call is TRBV3-1 (or the pseudogene TRBV3-2), the J call TRBJ1-2; no clear D. CDR1 is LGHDT and CDR2 is YNNKEL in the germline V gene (reference sequence). The CDR3 is 15 residues long. V was clipped by 3 bases and J by 4 bases, with 15 bases between them. The CDR3 reads CASSHFWGGFYGYTF. CDR3 nucleotide sequence: TGTGCCAGCAGCCATTTTTGGGGAGGTTTCTATGGCTACACCTTC.

V gene TRBV5-1 combines with J gene TRBJ2-7, with a tentative D call TRBD1 (6 bases). The CDR3 totals 13 residues. Germline CDR1 is SGHRS and CDR2 is YFSETQ. With 4 bases removed from V and 2 bases from J, the gap between germline ends came to 10 bases. The CDR3 is CASSIGQTYEQYF. The CDR3 DNA reads as TGCGCCAGCAGCATTGGACAGACCTACGAGCAGTACTTC.

The chain joins TRBV6-1 to TRBJ1-1; no firm D call. With 2 bases removed from V and 3 bases from J, the gap between germline ends came to 10 bases. This CDR3 contains 14 residues. In germline, CDR1 is MNHNS, CDR2 SASEGT. The CDR3 sequence: CASSESETYTEAFF. In nucleotides, the CDR3 is TGTGCCAGCAGTGAATCGGAGACCTACACTGAAGCTTTCTTT.

This clone came up once. The chain joins TRBV10-3 to TRBJ2-7; weak D call: TRBD2 (6 bases). The V gene's germline CDR1 is ENHRY and CDR2 SYGVKD. This CDR3 has 12 residues. The V end was cut by 6 bases, the J end by 0 bases, with 6 bases between. The DNA for the CDR3 is TGTGCCATCAGAGCGGGCTCCTACGAGCAGTACTTC. Amino acid sequence: CAIRAGSYEQYF.

This clone occurred a few times. The V gene is TRBV7-3, the J gene TRBJ1-1, with D perhaps matching TRBD1 (5 bases). V was pared by 2 bases and J by 6 bases, with 13 bases between. Germline CDR1 and CDR2: SGHTA and FQGTGA. This CDR3 contains 14 residues. The CDR3 here is CASSLRAAGSEAFF. The CDR3 coding sequence is TGTGCCAGCAGCTTACGGGCCGCAGGGTCTGAAGCTTTCTTT. Based on the CDR3 plus reference TRBV7-3 and TRBJ1-1, the full variable domain is GAGVSQTPSNKVTEKGKYVELRCDPISGHTALYWYRQSLGQGPEFLIYFQGTGAADDSGLPNDRFFAVRPEGSVSTLKIQRTERGDSAVYLCASSLRAAGSEAFFGQGTRLTVV.

The chain recombines TRBV14 with TRBJ1-2; 8 bases align to TRBD1. With 0 bases clipped from V and 4 bases from J, the junction kept 10 bases outside the gene matches. Germline CDR1 reads SGHDN; CDR2 reads FVKESK. CDR3 length equals 17 residues. The CDR3 region has the DNA TGTGCCAGCAGCCAAGATTGGAGACAGGGGAATGGCTATGGCTACACCTTC. The encoded protein is CASSQDWRQGNGYGYTF.

V and J are TRBV2 and TRBJ1-5; no firm D call. In germline, CDR1 is SNHLY, CDR2 FYNNEI. The CDR3 contains 15 residues. The V end was cut by 6 bases, the J end by 2 bases, with 14 bases between. The CDR3 here is CASRGKTEGNQPQHF. The CDR3 DNA is TGTGCCAGCAGGGGGAAAACAGAGGGCAATCAGCCCCAGCATTTT.